This T cell receptor beta chain was found in a study of blood T cell repertoires in COVID-19. At the level of the study: T cells, B-cell-depleted T cells, or PBMCs provided the cDNA or gDNA that served as material.

CDR1 and CDR2 (germline): MDHEN, SYDVKM. The CDR3 length is 15 residues. The V gene end was trimmed by 2 bases and the J gene end by 7 bases; junction bases not matched to a gene: 9. The protocol was immunoSEQ multiplex PCR, while the TCRdb copy is restricted to in-frame clones and leaves out a portion. The repertoire has tens of thousands of clones, over 65% of them found once; the top ten carry roughly 12%. Source material: peripheral blood. This TCR came from a human donor in a cohort sampled during active COVID-19. The chain joins TRBV28 to TRBJ1-2, with 8 bases that match TRBD1. CDR3 residues: CASSLAGGRGIGYTF. The CDR3 nucleotides read TGTGCCAGCAGTTTAGCAGGGGGCCGAGGGATTGGCTACACCTTC.